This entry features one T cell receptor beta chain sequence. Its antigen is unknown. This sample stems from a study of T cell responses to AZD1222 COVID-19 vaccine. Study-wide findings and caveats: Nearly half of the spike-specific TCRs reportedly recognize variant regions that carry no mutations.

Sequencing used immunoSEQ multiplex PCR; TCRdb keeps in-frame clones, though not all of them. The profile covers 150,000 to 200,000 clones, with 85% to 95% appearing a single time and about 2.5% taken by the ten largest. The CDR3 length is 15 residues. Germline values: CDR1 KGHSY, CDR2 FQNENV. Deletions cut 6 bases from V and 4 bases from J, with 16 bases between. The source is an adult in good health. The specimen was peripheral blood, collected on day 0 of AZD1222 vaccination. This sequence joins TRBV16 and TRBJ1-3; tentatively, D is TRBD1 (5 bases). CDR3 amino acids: CASSRQGVSGNTIYF. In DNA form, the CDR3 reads TGTGCCAGCAGTCGCCAAGGGGTCTCCGGAAACACCATATATTTT.